This note documents a single T cell receptor beta chain sequence. Its antigen is not identified. This record belongs to a study of shared clonotypes between healthy human individuals. Study-wide context: The study drew on a couple of women and a few men aged 18 to 49 as donors. Per donor, CD8 memory used one plate, CD8 naive used two, CD4 memory used three and CD4 naive used three.

Germline CDR1 and CDR2: SGDLS and YYNGEE. CDR3 size: 17 residues. Trimming left V 0 bases short and J 6 bases short, with 20 bases between. The study, taken as a whole, reports: Richness estimates generally favored naive over memory subsets.

Per the authors' pipeline: Because ImmunoSEQ provided only junction sequences with no quality scores, the filtering differed. Some clones are missing from TCRdb's copy, which holds only in-frame ones; the method was immunoSEQ multiplex PCR. The V and J calls and clone size are taken from that table; D and trimming were inferred from the DNA. Here the sample spans about 610,000 clones, 97% being singletons. This receptor was identified in a woman younger than 45 in good health. The material sequenced was naive CD4+ T cells sorted from blood. Subset described: CD45RA+ positively selected. The chain uses TRBV9 and TRBJ2-3; D is perhaps TRBD2 (6 bases). The CDR3 region is CASSVEERAGNGDTQYF. Here the CDR3 DNA reads TGTGCCAGCAGCGTAGAGGAGAGGGCGGGAAATGGGGATACGCAGTATTTT.